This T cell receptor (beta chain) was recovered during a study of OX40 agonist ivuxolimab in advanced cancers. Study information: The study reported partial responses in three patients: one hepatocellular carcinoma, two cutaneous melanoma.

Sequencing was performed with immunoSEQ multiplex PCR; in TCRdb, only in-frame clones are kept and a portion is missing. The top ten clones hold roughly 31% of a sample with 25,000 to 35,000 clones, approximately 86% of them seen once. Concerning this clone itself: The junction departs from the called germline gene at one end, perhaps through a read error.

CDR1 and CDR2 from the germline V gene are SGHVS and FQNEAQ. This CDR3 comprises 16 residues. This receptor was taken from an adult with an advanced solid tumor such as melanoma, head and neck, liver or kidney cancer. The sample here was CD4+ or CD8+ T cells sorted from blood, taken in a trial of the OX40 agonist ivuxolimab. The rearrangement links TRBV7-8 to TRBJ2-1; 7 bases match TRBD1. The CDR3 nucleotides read TGTGCCAGCAGCCTAGCCCGACAGGGTATCCGCGATGAGCAGTTCTTC. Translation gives CASSLARQGIRDEQFF.